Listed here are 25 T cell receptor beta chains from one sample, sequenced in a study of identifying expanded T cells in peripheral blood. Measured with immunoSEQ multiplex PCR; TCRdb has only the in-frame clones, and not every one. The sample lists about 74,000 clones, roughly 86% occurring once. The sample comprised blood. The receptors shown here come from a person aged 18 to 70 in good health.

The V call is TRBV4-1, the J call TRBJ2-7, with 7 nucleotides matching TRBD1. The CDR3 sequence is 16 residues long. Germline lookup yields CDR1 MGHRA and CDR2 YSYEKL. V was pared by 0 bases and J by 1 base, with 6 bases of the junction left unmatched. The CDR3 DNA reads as TGCGCCAGCAGCCAAGAGACTGTGACAGGGTCCTACGAGCAGTACTTC. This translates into CASSQETVTGSYEQYF.

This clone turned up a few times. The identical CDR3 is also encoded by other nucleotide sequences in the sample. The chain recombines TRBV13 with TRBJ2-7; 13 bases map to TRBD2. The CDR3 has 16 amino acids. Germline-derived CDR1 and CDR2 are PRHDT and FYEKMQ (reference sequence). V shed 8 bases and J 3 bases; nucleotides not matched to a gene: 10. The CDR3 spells CASCRLAGGVGYEQYF. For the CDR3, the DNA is TGTGCCAGCTGTAGACTAGCGGGAGGAGTTGGCTACGAGCAGTACTTC.

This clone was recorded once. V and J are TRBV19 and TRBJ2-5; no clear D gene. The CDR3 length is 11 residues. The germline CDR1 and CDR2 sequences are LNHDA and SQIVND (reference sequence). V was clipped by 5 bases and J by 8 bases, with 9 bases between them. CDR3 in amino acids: CASSQHQTQYF. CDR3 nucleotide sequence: TGTGCCAGTAGTCAGCACCAAACCCAGTACTTC.

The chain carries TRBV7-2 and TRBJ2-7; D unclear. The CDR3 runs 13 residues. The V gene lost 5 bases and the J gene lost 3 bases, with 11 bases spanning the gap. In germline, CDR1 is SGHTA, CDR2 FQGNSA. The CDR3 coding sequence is TGTGCCAGCAGCACAAATCCCGGCTACGAGCAGTACTTC. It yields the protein CASSTNPGYEQYF.

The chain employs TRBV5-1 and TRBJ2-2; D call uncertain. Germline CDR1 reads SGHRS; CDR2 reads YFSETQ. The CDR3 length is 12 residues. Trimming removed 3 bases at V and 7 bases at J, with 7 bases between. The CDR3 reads CASSWTVGELFF. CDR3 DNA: TGCGCCAGCAGCTGGACCGTCGGGGAGCTGTTTTTT.

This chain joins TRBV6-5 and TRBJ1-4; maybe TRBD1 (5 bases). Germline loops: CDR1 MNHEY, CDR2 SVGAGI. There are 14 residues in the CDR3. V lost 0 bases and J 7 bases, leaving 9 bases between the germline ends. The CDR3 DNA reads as TGTGCCAGCAGTTACTCAGGGGAGGGTGAAAAACTGTTTTTT. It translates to CASSYSGEGEKLFF.

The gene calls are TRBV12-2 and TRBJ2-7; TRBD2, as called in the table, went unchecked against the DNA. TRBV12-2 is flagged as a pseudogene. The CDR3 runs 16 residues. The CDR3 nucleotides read TGTGCAAGTCGCTCCCTTATGGGGAGCGGGAGGTACGAGCAGTACTTC. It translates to CASRSLMGSGRYEQYF.

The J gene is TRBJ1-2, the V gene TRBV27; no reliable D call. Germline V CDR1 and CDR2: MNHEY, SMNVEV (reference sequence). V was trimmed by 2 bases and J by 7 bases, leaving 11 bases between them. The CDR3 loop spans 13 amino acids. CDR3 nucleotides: TGTGCCAGCAGTTTAAAGAGTGCGGGTGGCTACACCTTC. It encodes CASSLKSAGGYTF.

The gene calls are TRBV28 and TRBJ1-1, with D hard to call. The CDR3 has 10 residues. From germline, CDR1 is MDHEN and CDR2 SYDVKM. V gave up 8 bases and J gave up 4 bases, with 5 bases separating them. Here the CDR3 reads CASGRTEAFF. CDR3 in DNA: TGTGCCAGCGGGCGCACTGAAGCTTTCTTT.

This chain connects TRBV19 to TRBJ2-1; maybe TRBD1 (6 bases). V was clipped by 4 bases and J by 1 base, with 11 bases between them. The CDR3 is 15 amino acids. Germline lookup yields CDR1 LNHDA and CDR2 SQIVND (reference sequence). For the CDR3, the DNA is TGTGCCAGTAGTAGGCACAGGGATTCCTACAATGAGCAGTTCTTC. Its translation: CASSRHRDSYNEQFF.

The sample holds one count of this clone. In DNA form, the CDR3 reads TGTGCCAGCAGTTTAACCAGGACCGGGAACACTGAAGCTTTCTTT. It encodes CASSLTRTGNTEAFF. V is TRBV27 and J is TRBJ1-1; no clear D gene. Trimming removed 2 bases from V and 1 base from J, with 11 bases in between. Germline V lookup: CDR1 MNHEY, CDR2 SMNVEV (reference sequence). The CDR3 spans 15 residues.

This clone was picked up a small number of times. Written as DNA, the CDR3 is TGCGCCAGCAGCCAAGATAAGGCTGGAAAGAATGAGCAGTTCTTC. It encodes CASSQDKAGKNEQFF. The chain recombines TRBV4-1 with TRBJ2-1; D remains ambiguous. The CDR3 is 15 amino acids. Germline V lookup: CDR1 MGHRA, CDR2 YSYEKL. With 0 bases removed from V and 7 bases from J, the gap between germline ends came to 13 bases.

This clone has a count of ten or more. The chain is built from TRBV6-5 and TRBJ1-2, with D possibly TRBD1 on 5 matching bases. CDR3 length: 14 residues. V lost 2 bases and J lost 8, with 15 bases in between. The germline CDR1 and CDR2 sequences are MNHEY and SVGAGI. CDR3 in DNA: TGTGCCAGCAGTTACACAGGCGCCGGCTGGGGCTACACCTTC. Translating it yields CASSYTGAGWGYTF.

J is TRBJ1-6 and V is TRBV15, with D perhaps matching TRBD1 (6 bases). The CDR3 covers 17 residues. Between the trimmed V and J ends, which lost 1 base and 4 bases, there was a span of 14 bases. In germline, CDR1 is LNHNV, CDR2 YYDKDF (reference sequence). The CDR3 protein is CATSRVPGQIYNSPLHF. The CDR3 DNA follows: TGTGCCACCAGCAGAGTCCCGGGACAAATATATAATTCACCCCTCCACTTT.

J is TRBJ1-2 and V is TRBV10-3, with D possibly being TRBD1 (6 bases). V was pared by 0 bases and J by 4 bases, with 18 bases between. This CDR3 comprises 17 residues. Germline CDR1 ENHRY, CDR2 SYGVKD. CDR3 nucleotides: TGTGCCATCAGTGAGTCTTTGGGGGCAGGAAGGGGCTATGGCTACACCTTC. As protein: CAISESLGAGRGYGYTF.

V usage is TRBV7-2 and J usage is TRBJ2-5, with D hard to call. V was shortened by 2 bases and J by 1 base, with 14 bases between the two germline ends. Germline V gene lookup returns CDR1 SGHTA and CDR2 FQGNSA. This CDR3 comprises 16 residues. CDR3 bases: TGTGCCAGCAGCTTATCCCCACAAATCACCCAAGAGACCCAGTACTTC. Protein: CASSLSPQITQETQYF. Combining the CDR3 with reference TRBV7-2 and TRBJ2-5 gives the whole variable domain GAGVSQSPSNKVTEKGKDVELRCDPISGHTALYWYRQSLGQGLEFLIYFQGNSAPDKSGLPSDRFSAERTGGSVSTLTIQRTQQEDSAVYLCASSLSPQITQETQYFGPGTRLLVL.

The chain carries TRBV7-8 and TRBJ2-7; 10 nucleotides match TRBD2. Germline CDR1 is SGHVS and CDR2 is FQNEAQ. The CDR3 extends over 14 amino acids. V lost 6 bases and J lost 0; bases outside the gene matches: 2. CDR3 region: CASRASGSSYEQYF. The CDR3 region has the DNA TGTGCCAGCAGAGCTAGCGGGAGCTCCTACGAGCAGTACTTC.

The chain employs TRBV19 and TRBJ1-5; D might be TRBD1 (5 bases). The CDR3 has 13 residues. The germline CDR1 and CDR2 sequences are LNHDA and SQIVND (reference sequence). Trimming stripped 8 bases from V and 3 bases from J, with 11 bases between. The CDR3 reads CASSRDFNQPQHF. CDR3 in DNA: TGTGCCAGTTCCCGGGACTTCAATCAGCCCCAGCATTTT.

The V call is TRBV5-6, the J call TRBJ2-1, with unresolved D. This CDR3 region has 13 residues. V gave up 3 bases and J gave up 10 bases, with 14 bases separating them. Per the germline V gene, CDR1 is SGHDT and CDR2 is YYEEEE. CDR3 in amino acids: CASSSLGPKEQFF. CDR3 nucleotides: TGTGCCAGCAGCTCTTTAGGGCCGAAGGAGCAGTTCTTC.

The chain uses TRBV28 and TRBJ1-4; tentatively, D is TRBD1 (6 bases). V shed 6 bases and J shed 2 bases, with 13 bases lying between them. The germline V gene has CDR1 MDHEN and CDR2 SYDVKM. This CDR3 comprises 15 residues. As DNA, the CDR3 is TGTGCCAGCAGCCCGGGCGGGGGCACTAATGAAAAACTGTTTTTT. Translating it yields CASSPGGGTNEKLFF.

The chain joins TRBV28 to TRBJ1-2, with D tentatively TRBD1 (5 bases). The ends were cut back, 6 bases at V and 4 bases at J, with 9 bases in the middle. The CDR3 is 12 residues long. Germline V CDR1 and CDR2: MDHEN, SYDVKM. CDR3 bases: TGTGCCAGCAGGGGGGGTGGCTATGGCTACACCTTC. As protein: CASRGGGYGYTF.

The DNA of the CDR3 is TGTGCCAGCAGCACAGCTATTTATAACAGGGCCTACAATGAGCAGTTCTTC. Translation: CASSTAIYNRAYNEQFF. This chain links TRBV11-1 with TRBJ2-1; D might be TRBD1 (6 bases). The germline V gene encodes CDR1 SGHAT and CDR2 FQDESV (reference sequence). CDR3 length: 17 amino acids. V lost 5 bases, J lost 2 bases, and 19 bases lay in between.

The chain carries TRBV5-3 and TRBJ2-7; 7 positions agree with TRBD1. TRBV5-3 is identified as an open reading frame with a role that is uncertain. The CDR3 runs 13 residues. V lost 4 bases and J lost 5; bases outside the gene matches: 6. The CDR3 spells CARSADRVHEQYF. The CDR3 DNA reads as TGTGCCAGAAGCGCCGACAGGGTCCACGAGCAGTACTTC.

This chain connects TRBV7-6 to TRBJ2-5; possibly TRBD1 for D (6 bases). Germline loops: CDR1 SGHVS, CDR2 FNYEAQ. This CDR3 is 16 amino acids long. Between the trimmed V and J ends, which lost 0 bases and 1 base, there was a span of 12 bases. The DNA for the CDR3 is TGTGCCAGCAGCTTAGCAGCACAGGGCAGCCAAGAGACCCAGTACTTC. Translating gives CASSLAAQGSQETQYF. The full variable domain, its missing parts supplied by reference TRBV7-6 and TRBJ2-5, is GAGVSQSPRYKVTKRGQDVALRCDPISGHVSLYWYRQALGQGPEFLTYFNYEAQQDKSGLPNDRFSAERPEGSISTLTIQRTEQRDSAMYRCASSLAAQGSQETQYFGPGTRLLVL.

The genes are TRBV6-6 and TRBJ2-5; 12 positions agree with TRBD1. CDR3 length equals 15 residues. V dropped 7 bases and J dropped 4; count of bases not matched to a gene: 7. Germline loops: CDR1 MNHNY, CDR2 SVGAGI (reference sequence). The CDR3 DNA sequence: TGTGCCAGCAAGGGGACAGGGGGCACGAGAGAGACCCAGTACTTC. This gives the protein CASKGTGGTRETQYF.